Presented here are 23 T cell receptor beta chains from one specimen sequenced in a study of sequential checkpoint blockade in melanoma. As for treatment: randomized to nivolumab then ipilimumab (arm A) or the reverse (arm B). Some clones are missing from TCRdb's copy, which holds only in-frame ones; the method was immunoSEQ multiplex PCR. The sample yields approximately 3,600 clones, 50% to 60% seen once. The sequences come from CD8+ T cells sorted from blood (inferred from file names), collected from a patient given nivolumab and ipilimumab in sequence. The receptors come from a human donor with melanoma.

This clone is termed medium-sized. This chain links TRBV5-1 with TRBJ2-1; D is possibly TRBD1 (6 bases). V was shortened by 2 bases and J by 6 bases, with 9 bases between the two germline ends. In germline, CDR1 is SGHRS, CDR2 YFSETQ. The CDR3 spans 13 residues. The CDR3 loop is CASSFGRGNEQFF. The DNA for the CDR3 is TGCGCCAGCAGCTTTGGCAGGGGCAATGAGCAGTTCTTC.

There are a few counts of this clone. The chain is built from TRBV27 and TRBJ2-1, with 8 bases matching TRBD2. V was clipped by 7 bases and J by 9 bases; unmatched bases: 5. Germline CDR1 is MNHEY and CDR2 is SMNVEV (reference sequence). This CDR3 is 12 amino acids long. Here the CDR3 DNA reads TGTGCCAGCACCGGGGGGGCGTTTGAGCAGTTCTTC. Its protein is CASTGGAFEQFF.

The chain combines TRBV27 with TRBJ1-1; the match to TRBD1 covers 7 bases. The CDR3 runs 13 residues. CDR1 is MNHEY and CDR2 is SMNVEV in the germline V gene (reference sequence). J lost 5 bases, V lost 4 bases, and 4 bases had no gene match. CDR3 sequence reads: CASSSTGVTEAFF. CDR3 bases: TGTGCCAGCAGTTCTACAGGGGTTACTGAAGCTTTCTTT.

The rearrangement links TRBV7-6 to TRBJ2-1; D possibly corresponds to TRBD2 (6 bases). This CDR3 comprises 17 residues. Germline-derived CDR1 and CDR2 are SGHVS and FNYEAQ. The V end lost 1 base, the J end lost 5 bases, and 18 bases lay between the germline ends. CDR3 nucleotides: TGTGCCAGCAGCTTAGGAGTTACTAGCTCATACGACAATGAGCAGTTCTTC. Amino acid sequence: CASSLGVTSSYDNEQFF.

The V call is TRBV6-5, the J call TRBJ2-7; D is uncertain. Trimming left V 0 bases short and J 3 bases short, with 6 bases between. This CDR3 has 13 amino acids. Looked up from germline, CDR1 is MNHEY and CDR2 is SVGAGI. CDR3 sequence: CASSYSLSYEQYF. Here the CDR3 DNA reads TGTGCCAGCAGTTACTCGCTCAGCTACGAGCAGTACTTC.

The CDR3 DNA reads TGTGCCAGCAGCTTGGAGGCGACAGCCAATCTCGAAGCTTTCTTT. It specifies CASSLEATANLEAFF. The rearrangement links TRBV5-6 to TRBJ1-1; D might be TRBD1 (5 bases). The ends were cut back, 0 bases at V and 8 bases at J, with 17 bases in the middle. CDR3 length: 15 amino acids. Per germline, CDR1 SGHDT and CDR2 YYEEEE. Full variable domain (rest looked up from reference TRBV5-6 and TRBJ1-1): DAGVTQSPTHLIKTRGQQVTLRCSPKSGHDTVSWYQQALGQGPQFIFQYYEEEERQRGNFPDRFSGHQFPNYSSELNVNALLLGDSALYLCASSLEATANLEAFFGQGTRLTVV.

The gene calls are TRBV6-4 and TRBJ2-7; 13 bases map to TRBD2. The CDR3 runs 15 residues. V shed 3 bases, J shed 2 bases, and the junction held 1 base outside the gene matches. Germline assignment: CDR1 MRHNA and CDR2 SNTAGT. CDR3 protein: CASSELAGGPYEQYF. CDR3 sequence (DNA): TGTGCCAGCAGTGAACTAGCGGGAGGGCCCTACGAGCAGTACTTC.

This clone is labeled large (0.1 to 1%). Other DNA sequences in this specimen translate into the identical CDR3. The gene calls are TRBV19 and TRBJ1-5; D may be TRBD1 (5 bases). Trimming shortened V by 3 bases and J by 0 bases, and 9 bases separated the two germline ends. This CDR3 is built from 15 residues. CDR1 is LNHDA, CDR2 SQIVND, per germline (reference sequence). CDR3 in DNA: TGTGCCAGTAGTATCGCGACAGTTAGCAATCAGCCCCAGCATTTT. Its translation is CASSIATVSNQPQHF.

The CDR3 nucleotides are TGTGCCAGCAGCCAAGAACAGGGGGCGGTTCAGCCCCAGCATTTT. This gives the protein CASSQEQGAVQPQHF. This chain connects TRBV4-2 to TRBJ1-5; 9 nucleotides agree with TRBD1. This CDR3 contains 15 residues. The junction had 3 bases not matched to a gene; V was cut back by 0 bases and J by 6 bases. The germline V gene encodes CDR1 LGHNA and CDR2 YNFKEQ.

The CDR3 coding sequence is TGTGCCAGCAGTGGGTCCCGGACTAGCGGAGACAATGAGCAGTTCTTC. Translated, it gives CASSGSRTSGDNEQFF. The V and J genes are TRBV6-4 and TRBJ2-1; 10 bases match TRBD2. The germline gives CDR1 MRHNA, CDR2 SNTAGT. This CDR3 has 16 residues. Unmatched junction bases numbered 8, after V lost 4 bases and J lost 5 bases.

The chain recombines TRBV9 with TRBJ1-3; D might be TRBD1 (5 bases). The germline V gene has CDR1 SGDLS and CDR2 YYNGEE. The length of the CDR3 is 14 residues. V was pared by 7 bases and J by 0 bases, with 11 bases between. CDR3 amino acids: CASQGQGSGNTIYF. In DNA, the CDR3 is TGTGCCAGCCAGGGTCAAGGCTCTGGAAACACCATATATTTT. The full variable domain, rest sourced from reference TRBV9 and TRBJ1-3, is DSGVTQTPKHLITATGQRVTLRCSPRSGDLSVYWYQQSLDQGLQFLIQYYNGEERAKGNILERFSAQQFPDLHSELNLSSLELGDSALYFCASQGQGSGNTIYFGEGSWLTVV.

V usage is TRBV19 and J usage is TRBJ2-1; TRBD2 is a possible D gene (5 bases). The CDR3 spans 16 residues. Per the germline V gene, CDR1 is LNHDA and CDR2 is SQIVND (reference sequence). Trimming cost V 5 bases and J 2 bases, with 16 bases left between them. The CDR3 is CASSLGDGLTYNEQFF. The DNA of the CDR3 is TGTGCCAGTAGTTTGGGTGACGGACTTACCTACAATGAGCAGTTCTTC.

This chain links TRBV6-5 with TRBJ2-7, with unresolved D. The CDR3 length is 14 residues. V lost 2 bases and J 1 base, leaving 9 bases between the germline ends. The V gene's germline CDR1 is MNHEY and CDR2 SVGAGI. The CDR3 spells CASSYLISSYEQYF. The CDR3 nucleotides read TGTGCCAGCAGTTACCTTATTAGTTCCTACGAGCAGTACTTC.

This clone occurred a few times. The genes are TRBV5-5 and TRBJ2-1; TRBD1 matches 9 bases. The CDR3 covers 15 residues. CDR1 is SGHKS and CDR2 is YYEKEE in the germline V gene (reference sequence). J lost 2 bases, V lost 4 bases, and 4 bases had no gene match. The CDR3 sequence: CASSTDRGAYNEQFF. The CDR3 DNA follows: TGTGCCAGCAGCACCGACAGGGGGGCCTACAATGAGCAGTTCTTC.

Many counts were recorded for this clone. The chain has TRBV4-2 and TRBJ2-7; 10 bases are shared with TRBD1. The CDR3 extends over 15 amino acids. Germline loops: CDR1 LGHNA, CDR2 YNFKEQ. V gave up 4 bases and J gave up 6 bases; unmatched junction bases: 9. The CDR3 region is CASSRGGTGDPEQYF. DNA for the CDR3: TGTGCCAGCAGCCGGGGTGGGACAGGGGATCCCGAGCAGTACTTC.

The chain combines TRBV4-2 with TRBJ2-7; 8 bases map to TRBD1. V was clipped by 5 bases and J by 3 bases; unmatched bases: 6. There are 14 residues in the CDR3. Germline CDR1 and CDR2: LGHNA and YNFKEQ. The CDR3 DNA reads as TGTGCCAGCAGCTTGGGACAGGTGGACTACGAGCAGTACTTC. Amino acid sequence: CASSLGQVDYEQYF.

This clone was picked up a small number of times. A far larger clone is off by one base, so a read error is likely. The chain is built from TRBV27 and TRBJ2-1; D may be TRBD2 (6 bases). Germline V gene sequence: CDR1 MNHEY, CDR2 SMNVEV (reference sequence). The V end was cut by 5 bases, the J end by 13 bases, with 18 bases between. This CDR3 comprises 13 residues. CDR3 nucleotides: TGTGCCAGCAGTCCTACTAGCCAGTGGGATCAGTTCTTC. Translation: CASSPTSQWDQFF.

The chain links TRBV27 to TRBJ1-1; TRBD1 aligns across 8 bases. Germline CDR1 MNHEY, CDR2 SMNVEV (reference sequence). V dropped 6 bases and J dropped 5; count of bases not matched to a gene: 5. There are 13 residues in the CDR3. CDR3 bases: TGTGCCAGCAGACACAGGGGGAATACTGAAGCTTTCTTT. This gives the protein CASRHRGNTEAFF.

The chain has TRBV4-1 and TRBJ2-7, with D possibly being TRBD1 (5 bases). This CDR3 spans 13 amino acids. CDR1 and CDR2 from the germline V gene are MGHRA and YSYEKL. The germline V and J ends were trimmed by 2 bases and 3 bases, with 8 bases remaining between them. The CDR3 loop reads CASSQSRDYEQYF. The CDR3 nucleotides read TGCGCCAGCAGCCAAAGCAGGGACTACGAGCAGTACTTC.

This clone appeared a single time. The chain recombines TRBV7-8 with TRBJ1-3; 7 bases map to TRBD1. J was trimmed by 4 bases and V by 1 base; bases with no gene match: 10. The germline CDR1 and CDR2 sequences are SGHVS and FQNEAQ. The CDR3 length is 17 residues. The CDR3 loop reads CASSLGRGTVGGNTIYF. CDR3 nucleotide sequence: TGTGCCAGCAGCTTAGGGAGGGGGACAGTTGGAGGAAACACCATATATTTT.

The chain is built from TRBV7-4 and TRBJ1-2, with D unclear. The CDR3 consists of 12 residues. Per the germline V gene, CDR1 is SGHVT and CDR2 is SQSDAQ. Trimming removed 0 bases at V and 5 bases at J, with 4 bases between. The CDR3 protein is CASSLAQYGYTF. DNA for the CDR3: TGTGCCAGCAGCTTAGCGCAGTATGGCTACACCTTC.

This clone was picked up a small number of times. The gene calls are TRBV9 and TRBJ2-1; TRBD2 matches at 7 bases. The CDR3 is 16 amino acids. Per the germline V gene, CDR1 is SGDLS and CDR2 is YYNGEE. The ends lost 0 bases at V and 6 bases at J; junction bases unmatched: 9. The DNA for the CDR3 is TGTGCCAGCAGCGTAGGGGGAGGGACTACACGCAATGAGCAGTTCTTC. Translation: CASSVGGGTTRNEQFF.

V is TRBV30 and J is TRBJ2-1; 8 bases agree with TRBD2. Germline V gene sequence: CDR1 GTSNPN, CDR2 SVGIG (reference sequence). After removal of 1 base from V and 4 bases from J, the junction contained 0 bases not matched to a gene. CDR3 length equals 13 residues. This CDR3 reads CAWSEREYNEQFF. CDR3 nucleotides: TGTGCCTGGAGTGAGCGGGAGTACAATGAGCAGTTCTTC.